Listed below are T cell receptor beta chains from one sample, sequenced in a study. TCRdb passed the RT-PCR reads through MiXCR, listing each CDR3 protein once. In the table there are approximately 720,000 distinct CDR3 sequences, 13% to 15% of which are singletons. The sample consisted of memory CD4+ T cells from blood. These receptor sequences come from a female donor in good health, serving as a healthy control. The CDR3 runs from the conserved cysteine through the conserved F or W. A clone size is listed for some rows: how often the clone was seen (once, few, many), or a class if it is expanded.

v_gene: TRBV6-2/TRBV6-3; j_gene: TRBJ1-2; abundance: few; CDR3aa: CASRRGTSYGYTF
v_gene: TRBV30; j_gene: TRBJ1-6; abundance: few; CDR3aa: CAWSVQEGYNSPLHF
v_gene: TRBV2; j_gene: TRBJ1-5; abundance: NA; CDR3aa: CASRELQYQPQHF
v_gene: TRBV7-2; j_gene: TRBJ1-1; abundance: few; CDR3aa: CASSFIRGRNTEAFF
v_gene: TRBV24-1; j_gene: TRBJ2-3; abundance: many; CDR3aa: CATSDPGTGGTDTQYF
v_gene: TRBV20-1; j_gene: TRBJ2-1; abundance: many; CDR3aa: CSARTSGRGNEQFF
v_gene: TRBV19; j_gene: TRBJ2-2; abundance: NA; CDR3aa: CASSRTVANTGELFF
v_gene: TRBV11-2; j_gene: TRBJ1-2; abundance: many; CDR3aa: CASSLDMGGHYGYTF
v_gene: TRBV5-6; j_gene: TRBJ2-3; abundance: few; CDR3aa: CASTNGLAGGTDTQYF
v_gene: TRBV20-1; j_gene: TRBJ2-7; abundance: few; CDR3aa: CSAHQQGKDYEQYF
v_gene: TRBV6-1; j_gene: TRBJ1-1; abundance: NA; CDR3aa: CASKQDWMGTEAFF
v_gene: TRBV20-1; j_gene: TRBJ1-1; abundance: many; CDR3aa: CSADGARNTEAFF
v_gene: TRBV6-2/TRBV6-3; j_gene: TRBJ2-7; abundance: many; CDR3aa: CASSPNWWQGKGNEQYF
v_gene: TRBV20-1; j_gene: TRBJ2-4; abundance: once; CDR3aa: CSARERQNIQYF
v_gene: TRBV4-2; j_gene: TRBJ1-1; abundance: few; CDR3aa: CASSQDGTRADTEAFF
v_gene: TRBV12-5; j_gene: TRBJ2-3; abundance: NA; CDR3aa: CASGRGTDTQYF
v_gene: TRBV6-2/TRBV6-3; j_gene: TRBJ2-1; abundance: few; CDR3aa: CASSYSPGQGEYNEQFF
v_gene: TRBV20-1; j_gene: TRBJ2-3; abundance: many; CDR3aa: CSAPKSTDTQYF
v_gene: TRBV5-5; j_gene: TRBJ2-1; abundance: many; CDR3aa: CASSLAGYYNEQFF
v_gene: TRBV7-2; j_gene: TRBJ2-2; abundance: NA; CDR3aa: CASRSPGLKGTGELFF
v_gene: TRBV5-6; j_gene: TRBJ1-1; abundance: few; CDR3aa: CASSLYGAVDTEAFF
v_gene: TRBV7-3; j_gene: TRBJ2-1; abundance: few; CDR3aa: CASSLEGLRHNEQFF
v_gene: TRBV5-1; j_gene: TRBJ2-1; abundance: NA; CDR3aa: CASSLGPGLGFNEQFF
v_gene: TRBV20-1; j_gene: TRBJ1-1; abundance: NA; CDR3aa: CSAYRIGDREETEAFF
v_gene: TRBV20-1; j_gene: TRBJ2-1; abundance: few; CDR3aa: CSAYYSGREQFF
v_gene: TRBV6-5; j_gene: TRBJ1-3; abundance: NA; CDR3aa: CASSFGQPISGNTIYF
v_gene: TRBV3-1; j_gene: TRBJ1-3; abundance: few; CDR3aa: CASSQVKGAGNTIYF
v_gene: TRBV20-1; j_gene: TRBJ2-1; abundance: NA; CDR3aa: CSARGAGFSGKSYNEQFF
v_gene: TRBV7-9; j_gene: TRBJ2-3; abundance: many; CDR3aa: CASSSLAGSDTQYF
v_gene: TRBV20-1; j_gene: TRBJ2-7; abundance: many; CDR3aa: CSTTRQGRGEQYF
v_gene: TRBV20-1; j_gene: TRBJ1-2; abundance: many; CDR3aa: CSARDPKVQSYGYTF
v_gene: TRBV7-3; j_gene: TRBJ1-6; abundance: few; CDR3aa: CASSWGTPTWRDSPLHF
v_gene: TRBV7-2; j_gene: TRBJ2-4; abundance: many; CDR3aa: CASSLGGLQNIQYF
v_gene: TRBV6-1; j_gene: TRBJ2-7; abundance: few; CDR3aa: CASSEGAGGVYEQYF
v_gene: TRBV6-1; j_gene: TRBJ1-4; abundance: few; CDR3aa: CASSRGQATGEKLFF
v_gene: TRBV12-3/TRBV12-4; j_gene: TRBJ2-7; abundance: many; CDR3aa: CASSDSPGQGIGEQYF
v_gene: TRBV20-1; j_gene: TRBJ1-1; abundance: NA; CDR3aa: CSARDSKKGATEAFF
v_gene: TRBV20-1; j_gene: TRBJ1-6; abundance: NA; CDR3aa: CSARDPGRANSPLHF
v_gene: TRBV24-1; j_gene: TRBJ2-3; abundance: NA; CDR3aa: CATSDRLGTDTQYF
v_gene: TRBV6-5; j_gene: TRBJ2-7; abundance: few; CDR3aa: CASKRSGSEEQYF
v_gene: TRBV7-2; j_gene: TRBJ2-3; abundance: few; CDR3aa: CASSLMLAGSTDTQYF
v_gene: TRBV5-1; j_gene: TRBJ2-3; abundance: NA; CDR3aa: CASSLGGGGSDTQYF
v_gene: TRBV7-9; j_gene: TRBJ2-1; abundance: few; CDR3aa: CADRQDYNEQFF
v_gene: TRBV20-1; j_gene: TRBJ2-3; abundance: few; CDR3aa: CSAPDLDTQYF
v_gene: TRBV7-8; j_gene: TRBJ1-2; abundance: few; CDR3aa: CASGDTGYTF
v_gene: TRBV28; j_gene: TRBJ2-7; abundance: many; CDR3aa: CASSQLLTSGSGEQYF
v_gene: TRBV20-1; j_gene: TRBJ1-1; abundance: many; CDR3aa: CSVEYWRAEAFF
v_gene: TRBV5-1; j_gene: TRBJ2-2; abundance: many; CDR3aa: CASSFQQGTGELFF
v_gene: TRBV6-5; j_gene: TRBJ1-1; abundance: many; CDR3aa: CASSFDRLNTEAFF
v_gene: TRBV18; j_gene: TRBJ1-1; abundance: few; CDR3aa: CASSPAHRDTEAFF
v_gene: TRBV7-2; j_gene: TRBJ1-5; abundance: NA; CDR3aa: CASSWVPGYQETQHF
v_gene: TRBV11-2; j_gene: TRBJ1-1; abundance: NA; CDR3aa: CASSLDLGGVEAFF
v_gene: TRBV29-1; j_gene: TRBJ2-7; abundance: NA; CDR3aa: CSVSGGGRTYEQYF
v_gene: TRBV10-3; j_gene: TRBJ1-1; abundance: NA; CDR3aa: CAISAKVMNTEAFF
v_gene: TRBV7-9; j_gene: TRBJ2-3; abundance: many; CDR3aa: CASSLGKITDTQYF